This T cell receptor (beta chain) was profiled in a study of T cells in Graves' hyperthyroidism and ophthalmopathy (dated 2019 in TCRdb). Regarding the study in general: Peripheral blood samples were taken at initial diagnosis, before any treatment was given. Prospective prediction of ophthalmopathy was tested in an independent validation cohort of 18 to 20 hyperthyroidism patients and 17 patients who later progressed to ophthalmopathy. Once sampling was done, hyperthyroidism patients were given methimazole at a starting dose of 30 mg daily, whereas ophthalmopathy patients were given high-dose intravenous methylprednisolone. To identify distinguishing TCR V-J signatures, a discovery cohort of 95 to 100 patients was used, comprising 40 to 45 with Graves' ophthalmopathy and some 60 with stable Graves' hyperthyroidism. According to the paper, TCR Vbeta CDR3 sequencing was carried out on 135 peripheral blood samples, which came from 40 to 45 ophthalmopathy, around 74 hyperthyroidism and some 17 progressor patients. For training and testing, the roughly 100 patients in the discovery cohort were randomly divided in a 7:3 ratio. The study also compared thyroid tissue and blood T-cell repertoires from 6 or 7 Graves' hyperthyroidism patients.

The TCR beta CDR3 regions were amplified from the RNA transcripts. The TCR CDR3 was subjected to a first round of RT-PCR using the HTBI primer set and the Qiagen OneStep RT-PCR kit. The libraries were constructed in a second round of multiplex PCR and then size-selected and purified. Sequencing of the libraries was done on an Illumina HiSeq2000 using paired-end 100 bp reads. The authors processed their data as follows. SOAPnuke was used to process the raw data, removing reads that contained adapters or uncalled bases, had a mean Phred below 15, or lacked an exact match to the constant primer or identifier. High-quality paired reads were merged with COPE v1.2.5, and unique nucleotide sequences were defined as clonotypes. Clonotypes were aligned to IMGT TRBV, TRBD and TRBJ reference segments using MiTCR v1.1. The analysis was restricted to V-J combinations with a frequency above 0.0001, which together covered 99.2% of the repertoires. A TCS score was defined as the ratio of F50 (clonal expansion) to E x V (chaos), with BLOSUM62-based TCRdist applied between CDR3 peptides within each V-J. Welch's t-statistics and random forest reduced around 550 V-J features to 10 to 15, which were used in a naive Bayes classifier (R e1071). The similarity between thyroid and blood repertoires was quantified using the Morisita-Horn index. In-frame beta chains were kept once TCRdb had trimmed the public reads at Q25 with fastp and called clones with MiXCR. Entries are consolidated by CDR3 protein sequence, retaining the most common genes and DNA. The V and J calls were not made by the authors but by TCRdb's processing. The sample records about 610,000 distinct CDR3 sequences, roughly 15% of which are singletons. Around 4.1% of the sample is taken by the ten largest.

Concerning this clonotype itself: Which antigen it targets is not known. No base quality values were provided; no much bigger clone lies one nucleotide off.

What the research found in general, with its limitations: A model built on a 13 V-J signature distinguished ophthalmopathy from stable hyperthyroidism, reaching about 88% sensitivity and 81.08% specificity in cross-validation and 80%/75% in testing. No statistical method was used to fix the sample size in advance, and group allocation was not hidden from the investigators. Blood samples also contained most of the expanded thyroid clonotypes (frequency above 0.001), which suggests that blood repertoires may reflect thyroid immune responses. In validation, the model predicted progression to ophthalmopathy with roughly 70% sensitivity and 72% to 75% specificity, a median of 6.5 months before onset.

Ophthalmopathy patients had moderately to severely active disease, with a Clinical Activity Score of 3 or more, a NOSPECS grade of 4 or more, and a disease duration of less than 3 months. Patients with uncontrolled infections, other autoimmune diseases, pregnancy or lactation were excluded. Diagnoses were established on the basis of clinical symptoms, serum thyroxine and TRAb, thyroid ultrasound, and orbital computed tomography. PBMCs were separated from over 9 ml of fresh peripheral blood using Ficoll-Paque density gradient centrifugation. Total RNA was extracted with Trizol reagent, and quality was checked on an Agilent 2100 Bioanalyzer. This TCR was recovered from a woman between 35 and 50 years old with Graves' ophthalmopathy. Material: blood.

CDR3 region: CASSYGDRAGREGGTDTQYF. The bases are TGTGCCAGCAGTTACGGGGACAGGGCCGGTCGGGAGGGGGGCACAGATACGCAGTATTTT. The sequence joins TRBV6-2 or TRBV6-3 to TRBJ2-3; a weak D assignment points to TRBD1 (9 bases agree). The CDR3, cysteine through phenylalanine, is 20 amino acids long. Only CDR3 DNA remains: 60 bases, in frame from the first base. V and J lose 2 bases and 1 base, and a span of 25 bases separates them. Per the germline V gene, MNHEY is the CDR1 and SVGEGT is the CDR2.